A single sample is the source of the 2 T cell receptor beta chains below, sequenced in a study of blood T cells in healthy people across ages. Then a second PCR, running roughly 7 to 11 cycles, was carried out with a sample-barcoded 5' primer and a J-beta primer mix. MiXCR, applied by TCRdb to the 5' RACE reads, yields one record per CDR3 protein. The data show 760,000 or so distinct CDR3 sequences, more than 20% seen once. The same specimen was also included in a second study, on T cells of mothers and their children.

Sequenced: blood. These receptors all come from a boy between 5 and 17 years old in good health.

A few counts support this clonotype. This chain links TRBV5-1 with TRBJ2-1; 7 nucleotides align to TRBD2. Germline CDR1 SGHRS, CDR2 YFSETQ. The V and J ends lost 0 bases and 4 bases, in that order; junction bases with no gene match: 7. The CDR3 covers 16 residues. CDR3 nucleotide sequence: TGCGCCAGCAGCTTGGAGGGGCGGGAGAGTTACAATGAGCAGTTCTTC. The encoded protein is CASSLEGRESYNEQFF.

This clonotype was seen a few times. This chain joins TRBV29-1 and TRBJ2-5; D is uncertain. The DNA end is more similar to TRBJ2-7, so the J call may be wrong. This CDR3 comprises 15 residues. CDR1 and CDR2 (germline): SQVTM, ANQGSEA. CDR3: CSVDLGSAGQYEQYF. CDR3 nucleotide sequence: TGCAGCGTTGATCTGGGGTCGGCAGGCCAGTACGAGCAGTACTTC.